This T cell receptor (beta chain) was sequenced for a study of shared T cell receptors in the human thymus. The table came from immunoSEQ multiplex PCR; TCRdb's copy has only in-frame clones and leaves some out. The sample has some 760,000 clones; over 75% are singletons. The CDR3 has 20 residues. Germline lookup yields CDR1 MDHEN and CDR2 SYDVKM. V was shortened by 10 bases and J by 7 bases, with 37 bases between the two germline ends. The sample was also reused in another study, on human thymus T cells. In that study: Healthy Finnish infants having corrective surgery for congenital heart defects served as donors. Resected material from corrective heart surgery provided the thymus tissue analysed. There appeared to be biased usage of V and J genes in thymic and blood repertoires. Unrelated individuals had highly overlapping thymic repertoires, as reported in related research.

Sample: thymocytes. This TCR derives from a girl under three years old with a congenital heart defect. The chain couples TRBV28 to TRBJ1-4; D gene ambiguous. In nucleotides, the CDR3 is TGTGCCACCGAGCTGCGGTCGGCCAACCCCCGTAGGAGAGAGGGTGAAAAACTGTTTTTT. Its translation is CATELRSANPRRREGEKLFF.